These 13 T cell receptor beta chains were all obtained from the same sample, sequenced in a study of T cells in Graves' hyperthyroidism and ophthalmopathy. Regions amplified from RNA transcripts were the TCR beta CDR3 regions. Carried out on the TCR CDR3, a first-round RT-PCR used the HTBI primer set. TCRdb reprocessed the multiplex PCR reads via MiXCR and lists one record per CDR3 protein. This table holds some 350,000 distinct CDR3 sequences, approximately 13% found once. What was sequenced was blood. The receptor source for this set is a woman aged 40 to 50 with Graves' ophthalmopathy.

V gene TRBV25-1 combines with J gene TRBJ1-1; maybe TRBD1 (5 bases). The CDR3 loop spans 14 amino acids. Germline V CDR1 and CDR2: MGHDK, SYGVNS. V shed 5 bases and J shed 6 bases, with 16 bases lying between them. The CDR3 DNA sequence: TGTGCCAGCAGTTTCGGGGGGAGAAGTTCTGAAGCTTTCTTT. It yields the protein CASSFGGRSSEAFF. Variable domain in full (rest from reference TRBV25-1 and TRBJ1-1): EADIYQTPRYLVIGTGKKITLECSQTMGHDKMYWYQQDPGMELHLIHYSYGVNSTEKGDLSSESTVSRIRTEHFPLTLESARPSHTSQYLCASSFGGRSSEAFFGQGTRLTVV.

The chain joins TRBV11-2 to TRBJ2-1; TRBD2 matches at 10 bases. Germline CDR1 is SGHAT and CDR2 is FQNNGV. The trim removed 3 bases at V and 5 bases at J, leaving 7 bases unmatched. The CDR3 totals 16 residues. The CDR3 DNA is TGTGCCAGCAGCTTGGTCCTAGCGGGGGTTGACAATGAGCAGTTCTTC. It translates to CASSLVLAGVDNEQFF. Based on the CDR3 plus reference TRBV11-2 and TRBJ2-1, the full variable domain is EAGVAQSPRYKIIEKRQSVAFWCNPISGHATLYWYQQILGQGPKLLIQFQNNGVVDDSQLPKDRFSAERLKGVDSTLKIQPAKLEDSAVYLCASSLVLAGVDNEQFFGPGTRLTVL.

This clonotype has a count of ten or more. The V call is TRBV24-1, the J call TRBJ2-1; TRBD1 agrees at 7 bases. Germline V gene data show CDR1 as KGHDR and CDR2 as SFDVKD. The CDR3 length is 14 residues. J gave up 2 bases and V 6 bases, and 3 bases lay outside the gene matches. The CDR3 loop reads CATSLDRTYNEQFF. CDR3 sequence (DNA): TGTGCCACCAGTCTGGACAGGACCTACAATGAGCAGTTCTTC.

The chain couples TRBV25-1 to TRBJ1-6; D remains ambiguous. Germline V lookup: CDR1 MGHDK, CDR2 SYGVNS. The V gene lost 4 bases and the J gene lost 5 bases, with 6 bases spanning the gap. This CDR3 is built from 13 residues. This CDR3 reads CASSVVDNSPLHF. The CDR3 bases are TGTGCCAGCAGTGTAGTTGATAATTCACCCCTCCACTTT. Full variable domain (rest looked up from reference TRBV25-1 and TRBJ1-6): EADIYQTPRYLVIGTGKKITLECSQTMGHDKMYWYQQDPGMELHLIHYSYGVNSTEKGDLSSESTVSRIRTEHFPLTLESARPSHTSQYLCASSVVDNSPLHFGNGTRLTVT.

This clonotype was found a few times. This rearrangement joins TRBV19 to TRBJ2-5; D possibly uses TRBD1 or TRBD2 (5 bases each). Germline CDR1 and CDR2: LNHDA and SQIVND (reference sequence). The CDR3 sequence is 13 residues long. Between the trimmed V and J ends, which lost 3 bases and 7 bases, there was a span of 12 bases. CDR3 sequence: CASSMGTPGTQYF. CDR3 DNA: TGTGCCAGTAGTATGGGGACCCCAGGGACCCAGTACTTC.

This clonotype was seen ten or more times. The V gene is TRBV27, the J gene TRBJ1-5, with 8 positions matching TRBD1. The CDR3 has 16 amino acids. V was clipped by 2 bases and J by 1 base; unmatched bases: 4. Germline loops: CDR1 MNHEY, CDR2 SMNVEV (reference sequence). CDR3 sequence (DNA): TGTGCCAGCAGTTTAGGACAGGGTTTAAGCAATCAGCCCCAGCATTTT. This translates into CASSLGQGLSNQPQHF.

Ten or more counts support this clonotype. CDR3 in amino acids: CASSLIMGLEAFF. CDR3 sequence (DNA): TGTGCCAGCAGCCTTATCATGGGATTAGAAGCTTTCTTT. This chain uses TRBV13 with TRBJ1-1; D ambiguous. The germline V gene has CDR1 PRHDT and CDR2 FYEKMQ (reference sequence). This CDR3 contains 13 residues. The V and J ends lost 5 bases and 8 bases respectively, with 15 bases between them.

This clonotype was detected ten times or more. The chain uses TRBV19 and TRBJ2-3; D not resolved. The germline V gene has CDR1 LNHDA and CDR2 SQIVND (reference sequence). Trimming removed 6 bases at V and 1 base at J, with 8 bases between. The CDR3 runs to 13 residues. The CDR3 region has the DNA TGTGCCAGTAGGGGGTCCGGCACAGATACGCAGTATTTT. This gives the protein CASRGSGTDTQYF.

This clonotype was counted at least ten times. One junction end disagrees with the germline gene, perhaps due to a read error. The J gene is TRBJ2-2, the V gene TRBV2; 8 nucleotides agree with TRBD1. Per the germline V gene, CDR1 is SNHLY and CDR2 is FYNNEI. This CDR3 has 14 amino acids. The CDR3 nucleotides read TGTGCCAGCAGGGAAGACAGGGGAGGTGGGGAGCTGTTTTTT. Translation gives CASREDRGGGELFF.

This clonotype was counted ten times or more. The chain recombines TRBV7-9 with TRBJ2-4; possibly TRBD2 for D (5 bases). Germline CDR1 reads SEHNR; CDR2 reads FQNEAQ (reference sequence). Trimming took 1 base from V and 0 from J, leaving 10 bases between them. This CDR3 has 16 amino acids. CDR3 bases: TGTGCCAGCAGCTTAGTATCGGGGAAAGCCAAAAACATTCAGTACTTC. It encodes CASSLVSGKAKNIQYF.

This clonotype was recorded at least ten times. This chain uses TRBV28 with TRBJ2-3; D is unresolved. The CDR3 sequence is 12 residues long. In germline, CDR1 is MDHEN, CDR2 SYDVKM. Trimming left V 6 bases short and J 4 bases short, with 8 bases between. The CDR3 sequence: CASSSTADTQYF. The DNA of the CDR3 is TGTGCCAGCAGCTCCACAGCAGATACGCAGTATTTT.

The table lists this clonotype with many counts. The V call is TRBV7-9, the J call TRBJ2-3; D is unresolved. CDR1 SEHNR and CDR2 FQNEAQ come from the germline V gene (reference sequence). This CDR3 contains 13 residues. The V end lost 1 base, the J end lost 5 bases, and 7 bases lay between the germline ends. DNA for the CDR3: TGTGCCAGCAGCTTAGGGGGTCTAGATACGCAGTATTTT. Protein product: CASSLGGLDTQYF.

This clonotype was counted ten times or more. The rearrangement joins TRBV6-1 to TRBJ1-2; D might be TRBD1 (5 bases). V was clipped by 3 bases and J by 7 bases, with 12 bases between them. Germline CDR1 is MNHNS and CDR2 is SASEGT. The CDR3 length is 13 residues. CDR3 sequence (DNA): TGTGCCAGCAGTGACGGTCATAGGGGTGGCTACACCTTC. As protein: CASSDGHRGGYTF.